Listed below are T cell receptor beta chains from one sample, sequenced in a study of blood T cell repertoires in COVID-19. Assay used: immunoSEQ multiplex PCR; TCRdb lists only in-frame clones, some missing. The sample carries about 280,000 clones, 87% recorded once. Sequencing was carried out using PBMCs or T cells enriched from blood (not recorded which). The receptors here all came from a woman between 35 and 50 years old who had recovered from COVID-19. Each CDR3 is given with its conserved first and last residue. A D gene is named only where the DNA matches it firmly. Only part of the rows carry a size: once, few, many, or a class if the clone is expanded.

CDR3: CASSLTGTVSEPSGANVLTF
DNA: TGTGCCAGCAGCTTAACCGGGACAGTATCTGAGCCATCTGGGGCCAACGTCCTGACTTTC
V: TRBV7-3
J: TRBJ2-6
size: .
D: TRBD1

CDR3: CASSKLAGVGDTQYF
DNA: TGTGCCAGCAGCAAATTAGCGGGAGTTGGGGATACGCAGTATTTT
V: TRBV7-2
J: TRBJ2-3
size: .
D: TRBD2

CDR3: CAITTGTSRTLGGLGEGNYEQYF
DNA: TGTGCCATCACCACCGGTACGTCTCGGACTTTGGGGGGACTTGGGGAGGGTAATTACGAGCAGTACTTC
V: TRBV10-3
J: TRBJ2-7
size: .
D: TRBD2

CDR3: CASSEAAVPTGELFF
DNA: TGTGCCAGCAGTGAAGCGGCGGTGCCCACCGGGGAGCTGTTTTTT
V: TRBV6-1
J: TRBJ2-2
size: .
D: .

CDR3: CASSRNPTRLAGTPDTQYF
DNA: TGCGCCAGCAGCCGAAACCCGACTCGACTAGCGGGAACCCCGGATACGCAGTATTTT
V: TRBV4-3
J: TRBJ2-3
size: .
D: TRBD2

CDR3: CSVVYAKDRGGYTF
DNA: TGCAGCGTTGTCTACGCGAAGGACAGGGGAGGCTACACCTTC
V: TRBV29-1
J: TRBJ1-2
size: .
D: TRBD1

CDR3: CASSFRSNEKLFF
DNA: TGTGCCAGCAGTTTTCGGAGTAATGAAAAACTGTTTTTT
V: TRBV27
J: TRBJ1-4
size: once
D: .

CDR3: CASSQGLADNEQFF
DNA: TGTGCCAGCAGCCAAGGACTAGCGGACAATGAGCAGTTCTTC
V: TRBV7-9
J: TRBJ2-1
size: .
D: TRBD2

CDR3: CASSLAGGLAGRAGELFF
DNA: TGTGCCAGCAGCTTGGCGGGGGGCCTAGCGGGAAGGGCCGGGGAGCTGTTTTTT
V: TRBV5-6
J: TRBJ2-2
size: .
D: TRBD2

CDR3: CASSARDRGFGGELFF
DNA: TGTGCCAGCAGCGCTAGAGACAGGGGTTTCGGCGGGGAGCTGTTTTTT
V: TRBV5-4
J: TRBJ2-2
size: once
D: TRBD1

CDR3: CASSLGSSGSTDTQYF
DNA: TGTGCCAGCAGCTTAGGGAGCAGCGGGAGTACAGATACGCAGTATTTT
V: TRBV7-3
J: TRBJ2-3
size: .
D: TRBD2

CDR3: CATSDLWTGGEFGELFF
DNA: TGTGCCACCAGTGATCTGTGGACAGGGGGCGAATTCGGGGAGCTGTTTTTT
V: TRBV24-1
J: TRBJ2-2
size: .
D: TRBD1

CDR3: CASSQLTGTGRINNEKLFF
DNA: TGTGCCAGCAGCCAATTAACCGGGACAGGAAGGATAAATAATGAAAAACTGTTTTTT
V: TRBV4-2
J: TRBJ1-4
size: .
D: TRBD1

CDR3: CATSRDVSASSYNEQFF
DNA: TGTGCCACCAGCAGAGACGTTAGCGCCAGCTCCTACAATGAGCAGTTCTTC
V: TRBV15
J: TRBJ2-1
size: .
D: .

CDR3: CASSLATSNEQYF
DNA: TGTGCCAGCAGCTTAGCAACTAGCAACGAGCAGTACTTC
V: TRBV7-2
J: TRBJ2-7
size: .
D: .

CDR3: CASSVGGGHEQYF
DNA: TGTGCCAGCAGCGTAGGAGGGGGCCACGAGCAGTACTTC
V: TRBV9
J: TRBJ2-7
size: .
D: TRBD1

CDR3: CSVERGTGELFF
DNA: TGCAGCGTCGAACGGGGCACCGGGGAGCTGTTTTTT
V: TRBV29-1
J: TRBJ2-2
size: .
D: .

CDR3: CASSRERGGGSGNIQYF
DNA: TGCGCCAGCAGCCGAGAAAGAGGGGGCGGATCGGGAAACATTCAGTACTTC
V: TRBV4-1
J: TRBJ2-4
size: .
D: TRBD1

CDR3: CASRVPDYLGNEQFF
DNA: TGTGCCAGCAGGGTACCGGACTACCTGGGGAATGAGCAGTTCTTC
V: TRBV2
J: TRBJ2-1
size: .
D: .

CDR3: CAWSLGLPLGEQYF
DNA: TGTGCCTGGAGTCTAGGACTTCCCTTGGGCGAGCAGTACTTC
V: TRBV30
J: TRBJ2-7
size: .
D: .

CDR3: CSHTRDNTDTQYF
DNA: TGCAGCCATACCAGGGATAACACAGATACGCAGTATTTT
V: TRBV29-1
J: TRBJ2-3
size: .
D: .

CDR3: CASSSLRFTEAFF
DNA: TGTGCCAGCAGTTCCCTGAGGTTCACTGAAGCTTTCTTT
V: TRBV6-5
J: TRBJ1-1
size: .
D: .

CDR3: CSVGSGNTIYF
DNA: TGCAGCGTTGGGTCAGGGAACACCATATATTTT
V: TRBV29-1
J: TRBJ1-3
size: .
D: .

CDR3: CASSDRDKKYF
DNA: TGTGCCAGCAGTGACCGGGACAAGAAGTACTTC
V: TRBV28
J: TRBJ2-7
size: .
D: .

CDR3: CASSQGNSAYNEQFF
DNA: TGCGCCAGCAGCCAAGGAAACAGTGCTTACAATGAGCAGTTCTTC
V: TRBV4-3
J: TRBJ2-1
size: .
D: .

CDR3: CASSSRGLGNEKLFF
DNA: TGTGCCAGCAGTTCGAGGGGGCTCGGTAATGAAAAACTGTTTTTT
V: TRBV6-2/TRBV6-3
J: TRBJ1-4
size: .
D: TRBD1

CDR3: CASSLRLAGTYEQYF
DNA: TGTGCCAGCAGTCTTAGACTAGCGGGAACCTACGAGCAGTACTTC
V: TRBV6-5
J: TRBJ2-7
size: .
D: TRBD2

CDR3: CASSILTAGNTIYF
DNA: TGTGCCAGTAGTATACTCACGGCTGGAAACACCATATATTTT
V: TRBV19
J: TRBJ1-3
size: .
D: .

CDR3: CASSKHRDLDGYTF
DNA: TGTGCCAGTAGTAAACACCGGGACTTAGATGGCTACACCTTC
V: TRBV19
J: TRBJ1-2
size: .
D: .